Described below is a single TCR beta chain sequence and its context. Its antigen is not yet known. It has no much larger one-base neighbor in the sample; base qualities were not kept. This sample is part of a study of blood T cell repertoires in COVID-19 (dated by TCRdb to the early 2020s). Regarding the complete study: Collaborator samples came from the United States, Italy and Spain and covered acute and convalescent phases of COVID-19. The repertoires were made available in a free public database intended to serve as a resource for research on the immune response to SARS-CoV-2. The material from the prospective study consisted of cDNA or gDNA derived from T cells, B-cell-depleted T cells, or PBMCs. Nearly every sample came with metadata listing a de-identified subject ID, COVID-19 status, age in years and sex. HLA class I and class II types, where available, came from metadata supplied by the sample provider rather than from assay-based typing. Deeply sampled blood TCRbeta repertoires from subjects exposed to, actively infected with, or recovered from COVID-19 were included in the dataset. The samples were drawn from two sources: the first 160 participants of the ongoing ImmuneRACE study, and 1,000 to 1,500 subjects contributed by 6 global collaborators.

The immunoSEQ Assay, a bias-controlled multiplex PCR, was used to amplify TCRbeta CDR3 regions from genomic DNA. Per the authors' processing: Within the assay, amplification of reference gene primers was used to estimate how many nucleated cells each sample contained. To quantify the absolute abundance of each unique TCRbeta CDR3 rearrangement, sequence reads were collapsed and filtered. For each sample, productive Simpson clonality was calculated as the square root of Simpson's diversity index over productive rearrangements. The immuneACCESS repertoire file appears here via TCRdb, limited to in-frame rearrangements. These files lack a portion of the clones; in checked studies, under half of the deficit traces to unresolved V genes, and the cause of the others is not known. That table furnishes V, J and clone size, whereas the DNA furnished D and trimming. This sample lists about 88,000 clones; approximately 88% were detected once. Around 19% of the sample is in the top ten clones.

The CDR3, from cysteine to phenylalanine, totals 12 residues. Of the read, only the CDR3 DNA is kept; its 36 bases are in frame from base 1. The CDR1 and CDR2 encoded by the germline V gene are SGHTA and FQGNSA. The V end gives up 10 bases and the J end 7 bases, leaving 6 bases in the junction not matched to a gene. Broad study findings and their caveats: The quantity of clinical and demographic metadata differed by source and by participant and was supplied without curation.

One collaborating source in Seattle enrolled patients during active infection and followed them longitudinally through the course of disease. Collaborating institutions collected whole blood in K2EDTA tubes following their own protocols. For TCRbeta analysis, collaborator samples were shipped as frozen whole blood, as isolated PBMCs, or as DNA extracted from either sample type. The V and J genes are TRBV7-2 and TRBJ1-3; 8 of the junction bases match TRBD1. The TCR sequence derives from a woman aged 60-75 years with COVID-19, enrolled during active disease. The material sequenced was peripheral blood. The sequence in DNA is TGTGCCACGGGACAGGCGGGTAACACCATATATTTT. Translated, this is CATGQAGNTIYF.